The clone carrying this TCR beta chain was seen repeatedly, ten times or more. This sample was taken from a study of early T cells in non-severe SARS-CoV-2 infection. Looking at the study overall: Sequencing was performed on bulk RNA from unsorted whole blood, leaving chains unpaired.

Individual cDNA molecules each received unique molecular identifiers attached to them. One entry per CDR3 protein results from TCRdb running MiXCR on the 5' RACE reads. The data contain tens of thousands of distinct CDR3 sequences, 12% of them singletons. The CDR3 is made up of 14 amino acids. Deletions cut 7 bases from V and 5 bases from J, with 18 bases between. CDR1 is SNHLY, CDR2 FYNNEI, per germline. Sequencing used whole blood. The genes are TRBV2 and TRBJ2-7; possibly TRBD2 for D (5 bases). This sequence was found in an adult who was a healthcare worker with PCR-confirmed SARS-CoV-2 infection or an uninfected control (not recorded which). CDR3 bases: TGTGCCAGCACGGAGTGGCAGGAGGCCAACGAGCAGTACTTC. Residues: CASTEWQEANEQYF. The full variable domain, completed using reference TRBV2 and TRBJ2-7, is EPEVTQTPSHQVTQMGQEVILRCVPISNHLYFYWYRQILGQKVEFLVSFYNNEISEKSEIFDDQFSVERPDGSNFTLKIRSTKLEDSAMYFCASTEWQEANEQYFGPGTRLTVT.